Each of the 5 T cell receptor beta chains below was sequenced from the same sample in a study of T-cell memory formation after mild COVID-19. MiXCR was run by TCRdb on the 5' RACE reads, yielding one entry per CDR3 protein. The sample carries around 420,000 distinct CDR3 sequences, more than 20% recorded once. The sequencing input was PBMCs or a T cell subset sorted from them (not recorded which). The receptors stem from an adult woman who had mild COVID-19 (a few samples of this study predate the infection). Cell type and time point are not known.

The rearrangement uses TRBV5-6 and TRBJ2-7, with TRBD2 matching 8 bases. The germline CDR1 and CDR2 sequences are SGHDT and YYEEEE. The CDR3 has 14 amino acids. V was pared by 4 bases and J by 2 bases, with 5 bases of the junction left unmatched. The CDR3 loop is CASSPGGNTYEQYF. The CDR3 coding sequence is TGTGCCAGCAGCCCGGGGGGGAATACCTACGAGCAGTACTTC. The full variable domain, its missing parts supplied by reference TRBV5-6 and TRBJ2-7, is DAGVTQSPTHLIKTRGQQVTLRCSPKSGHDTVSWYQQALGQGPQFIFQYYEEEERQRGNFPDRFSGHQFPNYSSELNVNALLLGDSALYLCASSPGGNTYEQYFGPGTRLTVT.

The chain employs TRBV4-2 and TRBJ1-6; no definite D call. The germline V gene encodes CDR1 LGHNA and CDR2 YNFKEQ. The CDR3 covers 17 residues. Trimming took 1 base from V and 0 from J, leaving 10 bases between them. The CDR3 DNA reads TGTGCCAGCAGCCAAGGGGCCACGAGCTCCTATAATTCACCCCTCCACTTT. This translates into CASSQGATSSYNSPLHF.

V gene TRBV11-3 combines with J gene TRBJ2-2; no reliable D call. Per the germline V gene, CDR1 is SGHNT and CDR2 is YENEEA. The CDR3 runs 13 residues. Trimming took off 3 bases at V and 6 bases at J, with 8 bases between the two ends. DNA of the CDR3: TGTGCCAGCAGCTTTGGGGAAGCCGGGGAGCTGTTTTTT. It is translated as CASSFGEAGELFF.

The V call is TRBV6-4, the J call TRBJ1-1, with a possible D match to TRBD1 (6 bases). The CDR3 sequence is 13 residues long. CDR1 and CDR2 (germline): MRHNA, SNTAGT. Trimming shortened V by 4 bases and J by 4 bases, and 10 bases separated the two germline ends. CDR3 coding DNA: TGTGCCAGCAGTGCCAAACAGGGCACTGAAGCTTTCTTT. Translating it yields CASSAKQGTEAFF.

This clonotype showed up many times. J is TRBJ2-5 and V is TRBV12-3 or TRBV12-4, with 7 positions matching TRBD2. This CDR3 is built from 15 residues. With V trimmed by 7 bases and J by 2 bases, 10 bases remained unmatched. CDR3: CASTKYGRLQETQYF. The CDR3, as DNA: TGTGCCAGCACGAAATACGGGAGGCTACAAGAGACCCAGTACTTC.